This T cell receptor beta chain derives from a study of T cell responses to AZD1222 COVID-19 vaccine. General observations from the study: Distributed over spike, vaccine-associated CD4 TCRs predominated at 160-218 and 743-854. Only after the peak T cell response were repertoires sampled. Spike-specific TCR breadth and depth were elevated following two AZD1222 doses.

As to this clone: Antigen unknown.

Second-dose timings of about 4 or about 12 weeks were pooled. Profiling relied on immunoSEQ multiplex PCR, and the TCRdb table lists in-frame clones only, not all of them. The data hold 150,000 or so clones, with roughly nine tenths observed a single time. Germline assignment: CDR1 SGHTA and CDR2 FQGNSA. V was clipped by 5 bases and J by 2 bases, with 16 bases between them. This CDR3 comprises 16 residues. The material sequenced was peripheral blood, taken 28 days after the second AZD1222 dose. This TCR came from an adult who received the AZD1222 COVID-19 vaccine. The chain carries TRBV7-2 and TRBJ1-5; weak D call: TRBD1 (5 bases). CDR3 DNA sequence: TGTGCCAGCAGCCCCGGGGGACTCGGGGGCAATCAGCCCCAGCATTTT. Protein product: CASSPGGLGGNQPQHF.